This T cell receptor (beta chain) is from a study of cytomegalovirus exposure and HLA in healthy donors. Study findings and constraints: Altogether, 160 or so TCR beta chains were recorded as cytomegalovirus-associated. Analysis was carried out at a later point, and it linked a missense DCLRE1C variant to TCR beta V- and J-gene trimming.

In the PCR, 60 Vbeta and 13 Jbeta primers were used. Clones were sequenced by immunoSEQ multiplex PCR, and TCRdb holds only the in-frame ones, with some missing. Seen here are over 80,000 clones, around 85% observed once, and the top ten hold 5.2%. About this clone: The antigen is unknown. One junction end disagrees with the germline gene, perhaps due to a read error.

Per germline, CDR1 SNHLY and CDR2 FYNNEI. This CDR3 spans 14 amino acids. This TCR derives from a man in his forties or fifties in good health and CMV-seropositive. V gene TRBV2 combines with J gene TRBJ2-4; 9 bases align to TRBD1. The source material was PBMCs. The CDR3, as DNA: TGTGCCAGCAGTCCAGGGACAGGGAAAAACAGTCAGTACTTC. This gives the protein CASSPGTGKNSQYF.